This TCR beta chain was sequenced during a study of cytomegalovirus exposure and HLA in healthy donors. The study's findings and limits: Most sequenced TCRs were rare (though some public TCRs occurred in many donors). No immune exposure information besides CMV serostatus was available. Links to common viral pathogens appeared, in a later analysis, for several of the most significant clusters.

V lost 7 bases to trimming and J lost 0 bases, with 4 bases between them. The CDR3 spans 12 residues. In germline, CDR1 is SGHRS, CDR2 YFSETQ. The PCR ran on 60 Vbeta and 13 Jbeta primers. The table came from immunoSEQ multiplex PCR; TCRdb's copy has only in-frame clones and leaves some out. The sample comprises 150,000 to 200,000 clones, roughly 74% of which are singletons, and approximately 6% rests with the top ten. In the case of this clone: As yet, its antigen is unknown.

The chain employs TRBV5-1 and TRBJ2-2, with D uncertain. This TCR derives from a woman between 25 and 40 years old in good health and CMV-seropositive. Input material: PBMCs. CDR3 sequence reads: CASLANTGELFF. CDR3 bases: TGCGCCAGCCTAGCGAACACCGGGGAGCTGTTTTTT.